Presented here are 13 T cell receptor beta chains from one specimen sequenced in a study of blood T cell repertoires in COVID-19. Method: immunoSEQ multiplex PCR; TCRdb's copy keeps in-frame clones and lacks some. The sample has around 150,000 clones; roughly four fifths are singletons. Sequencing used PBMCs or T cells enriched from blood (not recorded which). These receptor sequences come from a man aged 45-65 years who had recovered from COVID-19.

This clone was seen just once. This chain uses TRBV9 with TRBJ2-3; no clear D. This CDR3 has 12 amino acids. Per germline, CDR1 SGDLS and CDR2 YYNGEE. V lost 0 bases to trimming and J lost 6 bases, with 5 bases between them. The CDR3 sequence is CASSVDQDTQYF. The DNA for the CDR3 is TGTGCCAGCAGCGTAGACCAGGATACGCAGTATTTT.

The V and J genes are TRBV10-3 and TRBJ2-7, with 7 bases aligning to TRBD1. This CDR3 contains 14 residues. J lost 0 bases, V lost 7 bases, and 6 bases had no gene match. From germline, CDR1 is ENHRY and CDR2 SYGVKD. CDR3 loop: CAIMNRGGSYEQYF. The CDR3 DNA sequence: TGTGCCATCATGAACAGGGGTGGCTCCTACGAGCAGTACTTC.

The chain joins TRBV7-9 to TRBJ2-1; 7 bases match TRBD1. V lost 2 bases, J lost 0 bases, and 7 bases stayed unmatched. The CDR3 loop spans 17 amino acids. Germline CDR1 reads SEHNR; CDR2 reads FQNEAQ (reference sequence). CDR3 region: CASSLRGQVSSYNEQFF. The CDR3 DNA is TGTGCCAGCAGCTTAAGGGGGCAGGTGAGCTCCTACAATGAGCAGTTCTTC.

This clone was seen only once. The chain carries TRBV5-6 and TRBJ1-4; D is perhaps TRBD1 (6 bases). The germline CDR1 and CDR2 sequences are SGHDT and YYEEEE. Trimming left V 0 bases short and J 8 bases short, with 20 bases between. The CDR3 is made up of 17 amino acids. This CDR3 is CASSLVGSGHLGEKLFF. The CDR3 nucleotides are TGTGCCAGCAGCTTGGTAGGATCGGGACACCTGGGGGAAAAACTGTTTTTT.

This clone was counted between two and nine times. The chain recombines TRBV5-6 with TRBJ2-1, with 14 bases that match TRBD2. The V gene's germline CDR1 is SGHDT and CDR2 YYEEEE. V lost 4 bases, J lost 6 bases, and 6 bases stayed unmatched. This CDR3 region has 16 residues. The chain's CDR3 is CASSGGLAGGVNEQFF. The CDR3 DNA follows: TGTGCCAGCAGCGGAGGACTAGCGGGGGGCGTCAATGAGCAGTTCTTC.

The rearrangement joins TRBV7-2 to TRBJ2-1; 12 bases are shared with TRBD2. Losses at the gene ends were 5 bases for V and 8 bases for J; bases not matched to a gene: 10. CDR1 and CDR2 (germline): SGHTA, FQGNSA. The CDR3 consists of 16 residues. The CDR3 region has the DNA TGTGCCAGCAGCCTTCAGACTAGCGGGGGTAGATATGAGCAGTTCTTC. It translates to CASSLQTSGGRYEQFF. The full variable domain, completed using reference TRBV7-2 and TRBJ2-1, is GAGVSQSPSNKVTEKGKDVELRCDPISGHTALYWYRQSLGQGLEFLIYFQGNSAPDKSGLPSDRFSAERTGGSVSTLTIQRTQQEDSAVYLCASSLQTSGGRYEQFFGPGTRLTVL.

This clone has only one observation. The chain has TRBV9 and TRBJ1-1; 9 positions agree with TRBD1. V trimming: 4 bases; J trimming: 4 bases; junction bases outside the gene matches: 11. The CDR3 is 16 residues long. Germline loops: CDR1 SGDLS, CDR2 YYNGEE. The CDR3 DNA reads as TGTGCCAGCAGCAAAAGGACAGGGGCAGGGTTCACTGAAGCTTTCTTT. Encoded protein: CASSKRTGAGFTEAFF.

The J gene is TRBJ1-1, the V gene TRBV12-5, with 8 bases matching TRBD1. Trimming took 0 bases from V and 11 from J; bases not matched to a gene: 5. The germline V gene has CDR1 LGHNT and CDR2 FRNRAP. This CDR3 contains 13 residues. The CDR3 DNA follows: TGTGCTAGTGGTTTGGTATGGACAGGGATGGCTTTCTTT. This codes for CASGLVWTGMAFF.

This rearrangement joins TRBV18 to TRBJ2-6; 10 positions agree with TRBD1. This CDR3 comprises 17 residues. V lost 5 bases to trimming and J lost 2 bases; unmatched junction nucleotides: 6. Germline CDR1 KGHSH, CDR2 LQKENI. The CDR3 DNA sequence: TGTGCCAGCTCATGGGGGACAGGGGTTCCTGGGGCCAACGTCCTGACTTTC. Protein product: CASSWGTGVPGANVLTF.

V and J are TRBV19 and TRBJ1-4; weak D call: TRBD1 (6 bases). Trimming pared 1 base from V and 8 bases from J, leaving 23 bases between. This CDR3 region has 18 residues. Germline V gene data show CDR1 as LNHDA and CDR2 as SQIVND (reference sequence). The CDR3 sequence is CASSIAPIQGFFREKLFF. The DNA of the CDR3 is TGTGCCAGTAGTATAGCCCCGATCCAGGGGTTTTTTCGGGAAAAACTGTTTTTT. Using reference TRBV19 and TRBJ1-4 for the parts outside the CDR3, the full variable domain is DGGITQSPKYLFRKEGQNVTLSCEQNLNHDAMYWYRQDPGQGLRLIYYSQIVNDFQKGDIAEGYSVSREKKESFPLTVTSAQKNPTAFYLCASSIAPIQGFFREKLFFGSGTQLSVL.

V and J are TRBV2 and TRBJ1-1; D is unclear. The ends were cut back, 8 bases at V and 4 bases at J, with 11 bases in the middle. Per the germline V gene, CDR1 is SNHLY and CDR2 is FYNNEI. This CDR3 is built from 12 residues. The chain's CDR3 is CASGGLGTEAFF. Written as DNA, the CDR3 is TGTGCCAGCGGAGGGCTGGGCACTGAAGCTTTCTTT.

The V call is TRBV10-3, the J call TRBJ2-5; a possible D gene is TRBD1 (6 bases). Germline lookup yields CDR1 ENHRY and CDR2 SYGVKD. The CDR3 length is 13 residues. The ends were cut back, 6 bases at V and 4 bases at J, with 12 bases in the middle. The CDR3 loop reads CAISLGAGETQYF. CDR3 DNA: TGTGCCATCAGCTTGGGGGCGGGAGAGACCCAGTACTTC.

DNA for the CDR3: TGCAGCGCCGGAGGGGGGGCGCGGACTGGTGAGCAGTTCTTC. Translated: CSAGGGARTGEQFF. V usage is TRBV29-1 and J usage is TRBJ2-1; TRBD2 is a possible D gene (7 bases). There are 14 residues in the CDR3. Germline V gene lookup returns CDR1 SQVTM and CDR2 ANQGSEA. The germline V and J ends were trimmed by 7 bases and 9 bases, with 22 bases remaining between them.